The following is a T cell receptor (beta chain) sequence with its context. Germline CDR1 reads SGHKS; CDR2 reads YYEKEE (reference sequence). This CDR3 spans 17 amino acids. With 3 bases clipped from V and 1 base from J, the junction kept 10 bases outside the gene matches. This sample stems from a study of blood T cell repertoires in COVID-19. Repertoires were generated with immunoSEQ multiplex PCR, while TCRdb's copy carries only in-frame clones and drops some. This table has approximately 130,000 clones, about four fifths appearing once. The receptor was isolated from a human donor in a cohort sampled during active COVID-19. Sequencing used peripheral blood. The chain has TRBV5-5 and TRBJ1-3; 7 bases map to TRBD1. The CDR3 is CASSSMAGGSSGNTIYF. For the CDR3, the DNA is TGTGCCAGCAGCTCAATGGCAGGGGGGTCATCTGGAAACACCATATATTTT.